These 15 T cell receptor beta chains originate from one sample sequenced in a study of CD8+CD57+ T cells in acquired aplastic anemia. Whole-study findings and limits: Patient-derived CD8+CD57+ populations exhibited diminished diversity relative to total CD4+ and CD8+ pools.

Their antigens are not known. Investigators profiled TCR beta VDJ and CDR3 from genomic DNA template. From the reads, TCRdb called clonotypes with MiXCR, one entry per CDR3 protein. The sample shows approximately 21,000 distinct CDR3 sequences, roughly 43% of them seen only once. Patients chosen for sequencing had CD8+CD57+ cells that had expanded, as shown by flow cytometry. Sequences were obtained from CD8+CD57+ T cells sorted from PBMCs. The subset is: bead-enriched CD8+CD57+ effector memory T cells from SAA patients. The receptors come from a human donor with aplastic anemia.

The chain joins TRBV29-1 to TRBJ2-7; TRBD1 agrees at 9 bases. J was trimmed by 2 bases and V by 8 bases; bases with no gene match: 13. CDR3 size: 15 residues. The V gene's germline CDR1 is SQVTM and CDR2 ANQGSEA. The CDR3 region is CSLLNADRGAYEQYV. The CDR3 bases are TGCAGCCTCCTGAATGCGGACAGGGGTGCCTACGAGCAGTACGTC.

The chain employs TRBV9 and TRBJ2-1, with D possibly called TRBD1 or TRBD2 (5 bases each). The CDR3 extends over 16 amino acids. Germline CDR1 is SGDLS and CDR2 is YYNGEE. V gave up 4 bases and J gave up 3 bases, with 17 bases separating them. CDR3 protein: CASSPRGGVIYNEQFF. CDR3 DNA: TGTGCCAGCAGCCCTCGGGGCGGAGTCATCTACAATGAGCAGTTCTTC.

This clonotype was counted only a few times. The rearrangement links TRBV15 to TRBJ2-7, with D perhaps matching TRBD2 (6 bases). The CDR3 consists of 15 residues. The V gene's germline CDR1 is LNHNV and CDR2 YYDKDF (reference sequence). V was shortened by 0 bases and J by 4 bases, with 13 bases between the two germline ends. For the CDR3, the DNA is TGTGCCACCAGCAGAGAACGGGGGACCCTTTACGAGCAGTACTTC. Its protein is CATSRERGTLYEQYF.

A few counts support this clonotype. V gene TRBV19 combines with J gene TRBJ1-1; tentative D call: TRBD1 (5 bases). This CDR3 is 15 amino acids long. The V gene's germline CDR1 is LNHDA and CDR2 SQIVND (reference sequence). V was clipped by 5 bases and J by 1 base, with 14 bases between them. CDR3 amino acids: CASSPQRDANTEAFF. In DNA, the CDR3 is TGTGCCAGTAGTCCCCAGCGGGACGCGAACACTGAAGCTTTCTTT. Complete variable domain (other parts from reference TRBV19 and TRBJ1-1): DGGITQSPKYLFRKEGQNVTLSCEQNLNHDAMYWYRQDPGQGLRLIYYSQIVNDFQKGDIAEGYSVSREKKESFPLTVTSAQKNPTAFYLCASSPQRDANTEAFFGQGTRLTVV.

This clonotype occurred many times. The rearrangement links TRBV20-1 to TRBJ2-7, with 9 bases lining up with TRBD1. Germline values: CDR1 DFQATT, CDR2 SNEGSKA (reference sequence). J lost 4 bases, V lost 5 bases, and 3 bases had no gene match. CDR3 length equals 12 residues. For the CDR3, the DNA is TGCAGTGCTCCGGGACAGGGTTACGAGCAGTACTTC. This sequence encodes CSAPGQGYEQYF.

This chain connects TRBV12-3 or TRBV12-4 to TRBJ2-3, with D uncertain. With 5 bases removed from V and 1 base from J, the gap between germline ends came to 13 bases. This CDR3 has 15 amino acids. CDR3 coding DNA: TGTGCCAGCAGTGACTCCATTGTGGGCACAGATACGCAGTATTTT. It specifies CASSDSIVGTDTQYF.

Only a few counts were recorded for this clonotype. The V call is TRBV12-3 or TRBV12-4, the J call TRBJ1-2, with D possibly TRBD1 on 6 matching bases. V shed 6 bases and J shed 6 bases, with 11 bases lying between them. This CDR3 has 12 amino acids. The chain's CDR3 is CASSARGDGYTF. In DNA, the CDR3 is TGTGCCAGCAGCGCCAGGGGTGATGGCTACACCTTC.

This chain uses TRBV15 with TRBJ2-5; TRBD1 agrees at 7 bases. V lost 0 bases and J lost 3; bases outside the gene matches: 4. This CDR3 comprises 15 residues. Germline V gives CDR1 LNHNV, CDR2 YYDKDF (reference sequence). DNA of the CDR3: TGTGCCACCAGCAGAGATACAGGGGCCGAAGAGACCCAGTACTTC. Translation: CATSRDTGAEETQYF.

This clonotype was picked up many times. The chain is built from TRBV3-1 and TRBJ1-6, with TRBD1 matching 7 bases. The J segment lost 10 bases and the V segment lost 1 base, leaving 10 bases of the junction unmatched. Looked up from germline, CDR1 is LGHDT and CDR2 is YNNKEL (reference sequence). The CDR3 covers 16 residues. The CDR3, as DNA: TGTGCCAGCAGCCAAGCGTTCGGGACAGAAGTCTCACCCCTCCACTTT. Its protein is CASSQAFGTEVSPLHF.

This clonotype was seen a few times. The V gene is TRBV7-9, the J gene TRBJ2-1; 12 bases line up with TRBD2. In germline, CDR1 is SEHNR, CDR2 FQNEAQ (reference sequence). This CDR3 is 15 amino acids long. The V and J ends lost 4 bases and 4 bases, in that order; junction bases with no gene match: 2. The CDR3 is CASSSGLAGYNEQFF. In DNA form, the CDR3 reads TGTGCCAGCAGCTCCGGACTAGCGGGATACAATGAGCAGTTCTTC.

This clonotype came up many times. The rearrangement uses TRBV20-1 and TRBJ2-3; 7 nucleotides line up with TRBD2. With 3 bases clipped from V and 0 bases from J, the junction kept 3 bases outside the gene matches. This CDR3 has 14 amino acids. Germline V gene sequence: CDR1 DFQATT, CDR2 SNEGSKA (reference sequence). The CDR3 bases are TGCAGTGCTAGGCTAGCGGAAAGCACAGATACGCAGTATTTT. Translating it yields CSARLAESTDTQYF.

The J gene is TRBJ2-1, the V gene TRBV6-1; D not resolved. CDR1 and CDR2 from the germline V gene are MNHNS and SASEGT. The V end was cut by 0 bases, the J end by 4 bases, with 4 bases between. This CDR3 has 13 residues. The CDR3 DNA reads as TGTGCCAGCAGTGAAGCTGAGTACAATGAGCAGTTCTTC. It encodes CASSEAEYNEQFF.

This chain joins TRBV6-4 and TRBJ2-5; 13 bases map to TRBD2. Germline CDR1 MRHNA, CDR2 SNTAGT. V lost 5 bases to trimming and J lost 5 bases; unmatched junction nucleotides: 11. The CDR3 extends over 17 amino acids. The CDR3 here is CASSSLAGGGVTETQYF. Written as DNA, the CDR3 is TGTGCCAGCAGTTCACTAGCGGGAGGGGGCGTAACGGAGACCCAGTACTTC.

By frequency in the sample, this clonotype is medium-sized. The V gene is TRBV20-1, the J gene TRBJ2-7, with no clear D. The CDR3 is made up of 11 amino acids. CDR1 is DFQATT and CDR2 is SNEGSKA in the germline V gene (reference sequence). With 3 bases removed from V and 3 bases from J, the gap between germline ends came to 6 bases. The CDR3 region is CSARSGYEQYF. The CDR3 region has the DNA TGCAGTGCTAGGTCCGGCTACGAGCAGTACTTC.

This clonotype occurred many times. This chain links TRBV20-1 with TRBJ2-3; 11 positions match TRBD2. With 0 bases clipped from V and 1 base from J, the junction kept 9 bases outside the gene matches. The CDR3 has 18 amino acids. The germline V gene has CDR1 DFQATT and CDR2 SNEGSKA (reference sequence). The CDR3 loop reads CSARDSTSGTRGTDTQYF. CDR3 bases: TGCAGTGCTAGAGATTCGACTAGCGGGACGCGGGGCACAGATACGCAGTATTTT.